One sample yielded the 22 T cell receptor beta chains listed below, sequenced in a study of blood T cell repertoires in COVID-19. Here immunoSEQ multiplex PCR was the method, and the copy in TCRdb shows in-frame clones only, minus some. The sample shows tens of thousands of clones, roughly 83% of them seen only once. The sample was peripheral blood. The receptors come from a man in his sixties or seventies with acute or convalescent COVID-19.

The V gene is TRBV28, the J gene TRBJ1-1; perhaps TRBD1 as D (5 bases). The CDR3 length is 13 residues. Germline V gives CDR1 MDHEN, CDR2 SYDVKM. Trimming stripped 6 bases from V and 5 bases from J, with 13 bases between. The CDR3 DNA reads as TGTGCCAGCAGCCCCACGGGGGTAACTGAAGCTTTCTTT. It translates to CASSPTGVTEAFF. The entire variable domain, with the rest obtained from reference TRBV28 and TRBJ1-1, is as follows: DVKVTQSSRYLVKRTGEKVFLECVQDMDHENMFWYRQDPGLGLRLIYFSYDVKMKEKGDIPEGYSVSREKKERFSLILESASTNQTSMYLCASSPTGVTEAFFGQGTRLTVV.

The chain couples TRBV6-6 to TRBJ2-3; weak D call: TRBD2 (5 bases). V lost 7 bases, J lost 5 bases, and 13 bases lay in between. The CDR3 extends over 13 amino acids. Germline values: CDR1 MNHNY, CDR2 SVGAGI (reference sequence). CDR3 sequence: CASTGLERDTQYF. CDR3 bases: TGTGCCAGCACCGGACTCGAACGAGATACGCAGTATTTT.

This chain joins TRBV29-1 and TRBJ1-1, with D perhaps TRBD1 (5 bases). Trimming removed 0 bases at V and 5 bases at J, with 10 bases between. CDR1 and CDR2 (germline): SQVTM, ANQGSEA. This CDR3 is 13 amino acids long. CDR3: CSVEEGQLTEAFF. CDR3 bases: TGCAGCGTTGAAGAGGGGCAGTTAACTGAAGCTTTCTTT.

This chain joins TRBV7-2 and TRBJ1-1; no reliable D call. The germline gives CDR1 SGHTA, CDR2 FQGNSA. CDR3 length: 13 amino acids. The V end was cut by 5 bases, the J end by 1 base, with 8 bases between. In nucleotides, the CDR3 is TGTGCCAGCAGCGCACTTAGGAACACTGAAGCTTTCTTT. Translated, it gives CASSALRNTEAFF.

J is TRBJ2-3 and V is TRBV29-1, with 8 bases aligning to TRBD2. With V trimmed by 3 bases and J by 2 bases, 4 bases remained unmatched. CDR1 is SQVTM and CDR2 is ANQGSEA in the germline V gene. The CDR3 length is 14 residues. CDR3 sequence reads: CSVELAGPTDTQYF. The CDR3 bases are TGCAGCGTTGAGCTAGCGGGCCCCACAGATACGCAGTATTTT.

V and J are TRBV18 and TRBJ1-1; a weak D match, TRBD1 (5 bases). Trimming removed 0 bases at V and 6 bases at J, with 14 bases between. This CDR3 spans 15 amino acids. CDR1 is KGHSH and CDR2 is LQKENI in the germline V gene. CDR3 sequence reads: CASSPPSGRDSEAFF. CDR3 in DNA: TGTGCCAGCTCACCACCCTCCGGCAGGGACTCTGAAGCTTTCTTT. The full variable domain, completed using reference TRBV18 and TRBJ1-1, is NAGVMQNPRHLVRRRGQEARLRCSPMKGHSHVYWYRQLPEEGLKFMVYLQKENIIDESGMPKERFSAEFPKEGPSILRIQQVVRGDSAAYFCASSPPSGRDSEAFFGQGTRLTVV.

As to this clone: A junction boundary mismatches the germline segment, possibly from a read error. The rearrangement links TRBV28 to TRBJ2-2, with 8 bases identical to TRBD1. Germline V gene lookup returns CDR1 MDHEN and CDR2 SYDVKM. The CDR3 totals 13 residues. Here the CDR3 DNA reads TGTGCCGGCAGGGGGCGCTGGACCGGGGAGCTGTTTTTT. It specifies CAGRGRWTGELFF.

This clone has only one observation. The chain is built from TRBV28 and TRBJ1-5; unclear D gene. The CDR3 extends over 12 amino acids. Germline V gene sequence: CDR1 MDHEN, CDR2 SYDVKM. V shed 1 base and J shed 5 bases, with 3 bases lying between them. CDR3 amino acids: CASSLSDQPQHF. CDR3 nucleotide sequence: TGTGCCAGCAGTTTATCCGATCAGCCCCAGCATTTT.

V is TRBV11-2 and J is TRBJ2-1; TRBD1 is a possible D gene (5 bases). The V gene's germline CDR1 is SGHAT and CDR2 FQNNGV. CDR3 size: 14 residues. Trimming removed 6 bases at V and 5 bases at J, with 14 bases between. The CDR3 loop is CASSYFQGNNEQFF. CDR3 coding DNA: TGTGCCAGCAGTTACTTCCAGGGAAACAATGAGCAGTTCTTC.

The chain is built from TRBV27 and TRBJ1-6; TRBD1 matches at 8 bases. Germline V CDR1 and CDR2: MNHEY, SMNVEV (reference sequence). This CDR3 spans 14 amino acids. J was trimmed by 10 bases and V by 4 bases; bases with no gene match: 6. This CDR3 reads CASSSTGVGSPLHF. For the CDR3, the DNA is TGTGCCAGCAGTTCGACAGGGGTAGGCTCACCCCTCCACTTT.

A single count supports this clone. The V and J genes are TRBV3-1 (or the pseudogene TRBV3-2) and TRBJ2-1, with 14 bases fitting TRBD2. CDR1 and CDR2 from the germline V gene are LGHDT and YNNKEL (reference sequence). The CDR3 length is 16 residues. V lost 5 bases and J lost 7; bases outside the gene matches: 7. Here the CDR3 DNA reads TGTGCCAGCAGCTCCCGACTAGCGGGAGGGGGGAATGAGCAGTTCTTC. It translates to CASSSRLAGGGNEQFF.

The J gene is TRBJ2-3, the V gene TRBV6-4; 13 nucleotides line up with TRBD2. CDR1 and CDR2 (germline): MRHNA, SNTAGT. J lost 4 bases, V lost 4 bases, and 2 bases had no gene match. The CDR3 is made up of 15 amino acids. The CDR3 bases are TGTGCCAGCAGTGCCGGACTAGCGGGAGCAGATACGCAGTATTTT. Amino acid sequence: CASSAGLAGADTQYF.

This clone was picked up one time. The chain has TRBV5-6 and TRBJ2-3, with TRBD2 as a possible D gene (5 bases). This CDR3 region has 14 residues. CDR1 is SGHDT and CDR2 is YYEEEE in the germline V gene. The V end lost 4 bases, the J end lost 12 bases, and 21 bases lay between the germline ends. The CDR3 DNA follows: TGTGCCAGCAGCGATCGCCGGGAAATTGGTACACAGTATTTT. Amino acids: CASSDRREIGTQYF.

This chain links TRBV12-3 or TRBV12-4 with TRBJ1-2; D remains unclear. This CDR3 has 13 amino acids. V lost 3 bases and J 3 bases, leaving 8 bases between the germline ends. In DNA form, the CDR3 reads TGTGCCAGCAGTTTGTCCCTCTACTATGGCTACACCTTC. Residues: CASSLSLYYGYTF.

The chain links TRBV15 to TRBJ2-7; 7 nucleotides align to TRBD1. The CDR3 has 17 residues. V was clipped by 1 base and J by 0 bases; unmatched bases: 9. The germline CDR1 and CDR2 sequences are LNHNV and YYDKDF (reference sequence). The CDR3 DNA sequence: TGTGCCACCAGCAGAGTCTGGACGACAGGGATCTCCTACGAGCAGTACTTC. Translated: CATSRVWTTGISYEQYF.

The CDR3 reads CASSTTSRGHRGEQYF. In nucleotides, the CDR3 is TGTGCCAGTAGTACAACTTCCAGGGGGCATCGGGGCGAGCAGTACTTC. This rearrangement joins TRBV19 to TRBJ2-7, with 8 bases identical to TRBD1. Germline-derived CDR1 and CDR2 are LNHDA and SQIVND (reference sequence). The V and J ends lost 4 bases and 6 bases, in that order; junction bases with no gene match: 14. There are 16 residues in the CDR3.

This chain joins TRBV19 and TRBJ2-6, with D tentatively TRBD2 (6 bases). CDR1 is LNHDA, CDR2 SQIVND, per germline (reference sequence). Trimming removed 7 bases from V and 0 bases from J, with 13 bases in between. The CDR3 is 16 amino acids. CDR3 sequence (DNA): TGTGCCAGTAACCCAGGGACTTACTCTGGGGCCAACGTCCTGACTTTC. As protein: CASNPGTYSGANVLTF.

This clone was counted once. This chain connects TRBV30 to TRBJ1-4, with 9 bases lining up with TRBD1. Germline assignment: CDR1 GTSNPN and CDR2 SVGIG (reference sequence). Germline trimming cut 2 bases from V and 5 bases from J; bases unmatched to any gene: 6. This CDR3 comprises 15 residues. This CDR3 is CAWSMVGTGNEKLFF. The CDR3 DNA sequence: TGTGCCTGGAGTATGGTAGGGACAGGGAATGAAAAACTGTTTTTT.

The chain combines TRBV18 with TRBJ1-5; the D gene is possibly TRBD1 (5 bases). Trimming took off 3 bases at V and 4 bases at J, with 13 bases between the two ends. Per the germline V gene, CDR1 is KGHSH and CDR2 is LQKENI. The CDR3 consists of 15 residues. CDR3 residues: CASSPLGGLNQPQHF. CDR3 nucleotide sequence: TGTGCCAGCTCACCGCTGGGGGGATTGAATCAGCCCCAGCATTTT.

The chain employs TRBV18 and TRBJ1-1; maybe TRBD1 (5 bases). The CDR3 sequence is 14 residues long. Between the trimmed V and J ends, which lost 3 bases and 5 bases, there was a span of 13 bases. Germline-derived CDR1 and CDR2 are KGHSH and LQKENI. The chain's CDR3 is CASSPDRGWTEAFF. The CDR3 bases are TGTGCCAGCTCACCCGATCGGGGGTGGACTGAAGCTTTCTTT.

Details on this clone: At the DNA level, this CDR3 is encoded by other sequences in the same sample as well. This rearrangement joins TRBV9 to TRBJ2-1; 8 nucleotides agree with TRBD1. In germline, CDR1 is SGDLS, CDR2 YYNGEE. Trimming at V came to 0 bases and at J to 4 bases, leaving 3 bases not matched to a gene. CDR3 length: 15 amino acids. For the CDR3, the DNA is TGTGCCAGCAGCGTAGGGCAGGGGGCTTACAATGAGCAGTTCTTC. Translation gives CASSVGQGAYNEQFF.

The chain carries TRBV7-3 and TRBJ1-1, with D possibly matching TRBD1 (5 bases). The germline V gene has CDR1 SGHTA and CDR2 FQGTGA. V was clipped by 4 bases and J by 0 bases, with 9 bases between them. The CDR3 covers 14 residues. The DNA of the CDR3 is TGTGCCAGCAGCTCGGGGGATATGAACACTGAAGCTTTCTTT. Encoded protein: CASSSGDMNTEAFF.